A selection of T cell receptor beta chains follows, all from one sample in a study of blood T cell repertoires in COVID-19. TCRdb's copy holds only in-frame clones and misses some; the assay was immunoSEQ multiplex PCR. Of about 240,000 clones listed, about 80% are singletons. The specimen sequenced was PBMCs or T cells enriched from blood (not recorded which). All receptors derive from a woman aged 40 to 50 who had been exposed to COVID-19. Both conserved end residues are part of each CDR3. D genes are given only for firm matches. Part of the rows lack a size; the others show once, few, many or a class for expanded clones.

j_call	d_call	v_call	clone_size	cdr3_nt	cdr3_aa
TRBJ2-1	-	TRBV5-5	-	TGTGCCAGCAGCACAACGGGGACTGGCTCATTAGTGCAGTTCTTC	CASSTTGTGSLVQFF
TRBJ1-1	-	TRBV28	once	TGTGCCAGCAGTTACCAGGGTGAAGCTTTCTTT	CASSYQGEAFF
TRBJ1-6	-	TRBV11-2	few	TGTGCCAGCAGCTTAGTGACAGCGAATAATTCACCCCTCCACTTT	CASSLVTANNSPLHF
TRBJ1-1	TRBD1	TRBV6-2/TRBV6-3	few	TGTGCCAGCAGTACGTCCGGGACAGCATCGTACAGGGCTTTCTTT	CASSTSGTASYRAFF
TRBJ2-3	-	TRBV18	once	TGTGCCAGCTCACTCGGACAGGAGGGAGATACGCAGTATTTT	CASSLGQEGDTQYF
TRBJ1-3	-	TRBV5-1	-	TGCGCCAGCAGCTTGGGAGTACTGGCTGGAAACACCATATATTTT	CASSLGVLAGNTIYF
TRBJ2-1	TRBD2	TRBV6-4	-	TGTGCCAGCAGTGACTCGGCTAGCGGGGGCTACAATGAGCAGTTCTTC	CASSDSASGGYNEQFF
TRBJ1-4	TRBD1	TRBV5-3	few	TGTGCCAGAAGCCCGGGAGACAGGGAAGGTAATGAAAAACTGTTTTTT	CARSPGDREGNEKLFF
TRBJ1-2	-	TRBV29-1	-	TGCAGCGTTCTTACAGGGGGCTACACCTTC	CSVLTGGYTF
TRBJ2-7	-	TRBV12-3/TRBV12-4	-	TGTGCCAGCAGTTTCGGGTACGAGCAGTACTTC	CASSFGYEQYF
TRBJ1-3	-	TRBV10-1	-	TGCGCCAGCAGTGAGTACGGAGGACCTGGAAACACCATATATTTT	CASSEYGGPGNTIYF
TRBJ2-3	-	TRBV19	-	TGTGCCAGTAGTATGGTCTACAGAACAGATACGCAGTATTTT	CASSMVYRTDTQYF
TRBJ1-4	-	TRBV9	few	TGTGCCAGCAGCTATGGAGGGAGGGAAAAACTGTTTTTT	CASSYGGREKLFF